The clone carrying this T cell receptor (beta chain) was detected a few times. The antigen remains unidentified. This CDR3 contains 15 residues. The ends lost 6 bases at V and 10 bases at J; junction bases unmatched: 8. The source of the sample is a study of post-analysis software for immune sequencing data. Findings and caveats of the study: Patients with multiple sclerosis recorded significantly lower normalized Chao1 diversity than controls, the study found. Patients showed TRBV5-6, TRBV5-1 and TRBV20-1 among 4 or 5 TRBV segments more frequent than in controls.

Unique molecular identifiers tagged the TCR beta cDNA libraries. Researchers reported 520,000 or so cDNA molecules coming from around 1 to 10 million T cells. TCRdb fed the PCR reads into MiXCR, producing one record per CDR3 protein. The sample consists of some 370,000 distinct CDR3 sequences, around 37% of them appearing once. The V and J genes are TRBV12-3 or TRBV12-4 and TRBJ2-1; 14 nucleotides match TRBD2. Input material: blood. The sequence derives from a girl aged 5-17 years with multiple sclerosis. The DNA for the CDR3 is TGTGCCAGCAGCCCGACTAGCGGGGGGGACAGGGAGCAGTTCTTC. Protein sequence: CASSPTSGGDREQFF.